This TCR beta chain was observed in a study of spatial heterogeneity in lung cancer. At the level of the study: Samples were donated by 72 untreated early-stage non-small cell lung cancer patients. The average count in raw reads for each unique TCR and UMI combination exceeded 9.5 appearances.

Time point indicated: blood at routine non-recurrence follow-up after resection. Frozen PBMC, nontumor lung or tumor provided whole RNA, which was sequenced unsorted. This clonotype was seen repeatedly, ten times or more. TCRdb used MiXCR to reprocess the 5' RACE reads, holding one entry per CDR3 protein. The sample records about 43,000 distinct CDR3 sequences, around 21% being singletons. The sequence was obtained from a female donor with early-stage non-small cell lung cancer. Material: PBMCs, obtained at follow-up.

CDR3 in DNA: TGTGCCAGCAGACCAGGGAGGGAGGACGAGCAGTACTTC. Translation gives CASRPGREDEQYF. The chain is built from TRBV7-9 and TRBJ2-7, with TRBD2 matching over 7 bases. The CDR3 loop spans 13 amino acids. CDR1 SEHNR and CDR2 FQNEAQ come from the germline V gene (reference sequence). With 6 bases clipped from V and 5 bases from J, the junction kept 7 bases outside the gene matches. The full variable domain, completed using reference TRBV7-9 and TRBJ2-7, is DTGVSQNPRHKITKRGQNVTFRCDPISEHNRLYWYRQTLGQGPEFLTYFQNEAQLEKSRLLSDRFSAERPKGSFSTLEIQRTEQGDSAMYLCASRPGREDEQYFGPGTRLTVT.